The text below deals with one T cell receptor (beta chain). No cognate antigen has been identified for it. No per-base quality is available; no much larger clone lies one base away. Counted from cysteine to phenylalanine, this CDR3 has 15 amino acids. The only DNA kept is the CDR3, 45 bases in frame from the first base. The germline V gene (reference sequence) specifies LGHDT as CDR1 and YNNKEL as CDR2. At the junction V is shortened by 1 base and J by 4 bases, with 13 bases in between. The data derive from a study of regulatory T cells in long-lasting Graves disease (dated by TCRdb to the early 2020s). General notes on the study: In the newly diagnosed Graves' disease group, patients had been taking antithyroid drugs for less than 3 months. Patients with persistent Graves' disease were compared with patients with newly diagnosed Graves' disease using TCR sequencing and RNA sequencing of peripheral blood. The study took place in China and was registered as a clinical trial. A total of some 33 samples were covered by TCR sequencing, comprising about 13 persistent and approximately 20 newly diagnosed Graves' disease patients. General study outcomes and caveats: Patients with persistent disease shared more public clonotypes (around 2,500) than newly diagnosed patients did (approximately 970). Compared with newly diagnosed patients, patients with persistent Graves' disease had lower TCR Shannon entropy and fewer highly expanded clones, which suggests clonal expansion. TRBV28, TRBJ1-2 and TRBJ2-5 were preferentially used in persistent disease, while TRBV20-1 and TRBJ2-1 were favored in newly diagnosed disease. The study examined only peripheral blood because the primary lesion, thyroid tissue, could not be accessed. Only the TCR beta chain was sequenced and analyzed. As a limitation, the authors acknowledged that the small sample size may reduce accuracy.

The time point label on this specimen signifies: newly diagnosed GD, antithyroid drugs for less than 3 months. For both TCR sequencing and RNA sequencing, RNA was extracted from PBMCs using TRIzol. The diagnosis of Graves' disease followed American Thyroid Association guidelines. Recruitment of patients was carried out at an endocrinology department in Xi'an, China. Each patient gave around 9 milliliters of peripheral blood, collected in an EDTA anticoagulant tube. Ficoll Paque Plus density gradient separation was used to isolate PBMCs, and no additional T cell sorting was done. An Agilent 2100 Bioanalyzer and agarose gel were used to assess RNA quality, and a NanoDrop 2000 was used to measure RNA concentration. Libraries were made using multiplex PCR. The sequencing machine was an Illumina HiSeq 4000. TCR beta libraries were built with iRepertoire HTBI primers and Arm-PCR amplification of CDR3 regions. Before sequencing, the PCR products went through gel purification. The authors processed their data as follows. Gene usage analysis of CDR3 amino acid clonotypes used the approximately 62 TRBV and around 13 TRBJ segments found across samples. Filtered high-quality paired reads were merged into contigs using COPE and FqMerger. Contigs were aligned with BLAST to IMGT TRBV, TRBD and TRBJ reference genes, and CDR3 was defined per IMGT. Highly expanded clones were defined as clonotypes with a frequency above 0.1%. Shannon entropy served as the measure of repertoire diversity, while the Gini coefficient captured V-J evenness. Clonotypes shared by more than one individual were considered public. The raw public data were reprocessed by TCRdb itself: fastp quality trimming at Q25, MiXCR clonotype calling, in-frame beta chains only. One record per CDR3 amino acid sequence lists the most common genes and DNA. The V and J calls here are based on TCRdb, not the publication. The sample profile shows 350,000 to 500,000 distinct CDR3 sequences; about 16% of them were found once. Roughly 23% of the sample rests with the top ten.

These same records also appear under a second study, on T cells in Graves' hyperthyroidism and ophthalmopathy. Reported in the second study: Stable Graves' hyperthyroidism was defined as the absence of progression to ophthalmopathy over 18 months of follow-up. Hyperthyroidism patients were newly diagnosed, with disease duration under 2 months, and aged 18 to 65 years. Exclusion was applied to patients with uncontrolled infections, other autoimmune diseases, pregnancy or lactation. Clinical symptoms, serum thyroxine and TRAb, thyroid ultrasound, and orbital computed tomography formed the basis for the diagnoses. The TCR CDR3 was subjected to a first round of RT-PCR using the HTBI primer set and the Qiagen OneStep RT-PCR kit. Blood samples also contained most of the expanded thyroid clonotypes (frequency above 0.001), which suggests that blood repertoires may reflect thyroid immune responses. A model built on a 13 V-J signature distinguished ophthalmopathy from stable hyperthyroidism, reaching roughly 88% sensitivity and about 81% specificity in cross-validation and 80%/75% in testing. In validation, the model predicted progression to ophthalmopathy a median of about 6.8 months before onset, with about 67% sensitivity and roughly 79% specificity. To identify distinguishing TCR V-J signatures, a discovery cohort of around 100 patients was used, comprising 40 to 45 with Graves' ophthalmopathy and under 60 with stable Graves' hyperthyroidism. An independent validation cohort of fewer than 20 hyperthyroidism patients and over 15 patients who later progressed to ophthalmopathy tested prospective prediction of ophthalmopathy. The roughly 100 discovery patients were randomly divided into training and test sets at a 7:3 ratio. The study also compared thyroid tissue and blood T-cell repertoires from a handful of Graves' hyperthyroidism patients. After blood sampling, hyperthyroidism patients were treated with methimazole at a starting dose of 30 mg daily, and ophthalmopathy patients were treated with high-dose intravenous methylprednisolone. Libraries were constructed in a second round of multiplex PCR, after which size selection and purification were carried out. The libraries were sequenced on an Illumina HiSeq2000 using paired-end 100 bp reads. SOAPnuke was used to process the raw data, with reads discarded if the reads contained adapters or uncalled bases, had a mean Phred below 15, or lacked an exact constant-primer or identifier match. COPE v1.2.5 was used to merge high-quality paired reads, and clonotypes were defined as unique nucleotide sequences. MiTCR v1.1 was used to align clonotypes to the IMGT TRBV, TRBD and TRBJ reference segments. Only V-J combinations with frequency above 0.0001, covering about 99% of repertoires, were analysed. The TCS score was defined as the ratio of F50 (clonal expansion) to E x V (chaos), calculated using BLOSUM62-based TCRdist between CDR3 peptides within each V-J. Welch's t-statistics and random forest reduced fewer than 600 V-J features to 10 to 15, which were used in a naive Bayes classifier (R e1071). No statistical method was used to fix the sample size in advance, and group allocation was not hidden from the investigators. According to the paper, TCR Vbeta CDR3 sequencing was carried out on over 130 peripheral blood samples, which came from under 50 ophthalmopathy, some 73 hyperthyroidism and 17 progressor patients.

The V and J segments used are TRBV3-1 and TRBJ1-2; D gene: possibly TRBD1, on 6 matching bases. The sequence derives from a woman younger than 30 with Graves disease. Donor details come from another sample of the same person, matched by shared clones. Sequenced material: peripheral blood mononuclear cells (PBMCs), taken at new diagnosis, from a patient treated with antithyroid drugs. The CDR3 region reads CASSQGLAGAYGYTF. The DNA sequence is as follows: TGTGCCAGCAGCCAAGGATTGGCAGGGGCCTATGGCTACACCTTC.